This is a list of T cell receptor beta chains from one sample in a study of blood T cell repertoires in COVID-19. Assay: immunoSEQ multiplex PCR; the TCRdb copy retains only in-frame clones and omits some. The sample holds approximately 190,000 clones; about 80% are singletons and the top ten take roughly 6.4%. The specimen was peripheral blood. These receptors were obtained from a man aged 55-75 years with acute or convalescent COVID-19. CDR3s include the opening cysteine and the closing phenylalanine or tryptophan. A clone size is listed for some rows: how often the clone was seen (once, few, many), or a class if it is expanded.

J: TRBJ1-6; V: TRBV30; length: 13; size: few; CDR3: CAGSTGDNSPLHF
J: TRBJ2-1; V: TRBV9; length: 16; size: .; CDR3: CASSGTSGGSYNEQFF
J: TRBJ2-7; V: TRBV19; length: 15; size: .; CDR3: CASSLRTGHSYEQYF
J: TRBJ2-2; V: TRBV7-2; length: 18; size: once; CDR3: CASSSKPTGTANTGELFF
J: TRBJ2-3; V: TRBV12-3/TRBV12-4; length: 11; size: .; CDR3: CASSFRDTQYF
J: TRBJ2-7; V: TRBV19; length: 13; size: .; CDR3: CASSRTGSYEQYF
J: TRBJ2-1; V: TRBV4-2; length: 14; size: .; CDR3: CASSQDGKGNEQFF
J: TRBJ1-1; V: TRBV7-3; length: 13; size: .; CDR3: CASSFQVGTEAFF
J: TRBJ2-6; V: TRBV19; length: 22; size: .; CDR3: CASSRRGRLELAGISGANVLTF
J: TRBJ2-5; V: TRBV5-1; length: 11; size: .; CDR3: CASGDLETQYF
J: TRBJ1-5; V: TRBV18; length: 14; size: .; CDR3: CASSATGLNQPQHF
J: TRBJ1-2; V: TRBV29-1; length: 13; size: .; CDR3: CSVPGTSNYGYTF
J: TRBJ2-1; V: TRBV25-1; length: 15; size: .; CDR3: CASSARLAGGGEQFF
J: TRBJ2-7; V: TRBV4-3; length: 15; size: .; CDR3: CASSQEKAGGYEQYF
J: TRBJ1-1; V: TRBV19; length: 14; size: few; CDR3: CASTGTPVGTEAFF
J: TRBJ1-2; V: TRBV11-2; length: 13; size: .; CDR3: CASSPTGGYGYTF
J: TRBJ1-3; V: TRBV6-6; length: 14; size: .; CDR3: CASSVQGSGNTIYF
J: TRBJ2-7; V: TRBV6-2/TRBV6-3; length: 13; size: .; CDR3: CASSSGQGVEQYF
J: TRBJ1-5; V: TRBV19; length: 15; size: .; CDR3: CASSRARQGGQPQHF
J: TRBJ1-4; V: TRBV4-1; length: 15; size: .; CDR3: CASSQGTGRYEKLFF
J: TRBJ1-6; V: TRBV19; length: 17; size: .; CDR3: CASSIAPGDLLNSPLHF
J: TRBJ1-1; V: TRBV29-1; length: 13; size: .; CDR3: CSVGDRGDTEAFF
J: TRBJ1-1; V: TRBV4-1; length: 17; size: .; CDR3: CASSRTGTGGLNTEAFF
J: TRBJ2-6; V: TRBV28; length: 16; size: few; CDR3: CASSLAGPSGANVLTF
J: TRBJ1-1; V: TRBV7-2; length: 15; size: .; CDR3: CASSSPGQSNTEAFF
J: TRBJ2-1; V: TRBV6-5; length: 14; size: .; CDR3: CASSYSSPGTSKFF
J: TRBJ2-1; V: TRBV6-6; length: 14; size: .; CDR3: CASRESGRGNEQFF
J: TRBJ2-7; V: TRBV4-1; length: 17; size: .; CDR3: CASSQDFAGFSSYEQYF
J: TRBJ1-5; V: TRBV19; length: 15; size: .; CDR3: CASSGAEYSNQPQHF
J: TRBJ1-5; V: TRBV6-5; length: 14; size: .; CDR3: CASSYLQGDQPQHF
J: TRBJ1-1; V: TRBV7-9; length: 16; size: once; CDR3: CASSPDRVVVNTEAFF
J: TRBJ2-3; V: TRBV6-5; length: 16; size: once; CDR3: CASSSRGDIVTDTQYF
J: TRBJ2-5; V: TRBV3-1/TRBV3-2; length: 13; size: once; CDR3: CASSQGLDETQYF
J: TRBJ2-5; V: TRBV25-1; length: 17; size: few; CDR3: CASSPPTSGRAPETQYF
J: TRBJ1-4; V: TRBV24-1; length: 17; size: .; CDR3: CATSDPGAGPLNEKLFF
J: TRBJ2-2; V: TRBV4-2; length: 17; size: .; CDR3: CASSHAGPGQGNGKLFF
J: TRBJ2-1; V: TRBV11-2; length: 14; size: .; CDR3: CASSLEGSYNEQFF
J: TRBJ2-5; V: TRBV24-1; length: 15; size: once; CDR3: CATSESGSGQETQYF
J: TRBJ2-5; V: TRBV11-1; length: 16; size: .; CDR3: CASSLAGQGGQETQYF
J: TRBJ1-5; V: TRBV6-6; length: 16; size: .; CDR3: CASSYRAGRVNQPQHF
J: TRBJ2-7; V: TRBV10-3; length: 15; size: .; CDR3: CAIKTSGSGSYEQYF
J: TRBJ2-1; V: TRBV5-1; length: 15; size: .; CDR3: CASSLGAGGTGEQFF
J: TRBJ1-3; V: TRBV27; length: 17; size: once; CDR3: CASSWSGRGSPGNTIYF
J: TRBJ2-1; V: TRBV15; length: 14; size: .; CDR3: CATAGLKSYNEQFF
J: TRBJ1-4; V: TRBV4-1; length: 13; size: few; CDR3: CASSPGFSEKLFF
J: TRBJ2-3; V: TRBV19; length: 18; size: .; CDR3: CASSILDRGGGSTDTQYF
J: TRBJ1-2; V: TRBV18; length: 16; size: .; CDR3: CASSPDLGTGGLGYTF
J: TRBJ2-1; V: TRBV29-1; length: 14; size: .; CDR3: CSAAGLAGYNEQFF
J: TRBJ2-7; V: TRBV7-9; length: 14; size: .; CDR3: CASSSQGHSYEQYF
J: TRBJ2-1; V: TRBV5-1; length: 15; size: .; CDR3: CASSLASSSYNEQFF
J: TRBJ2-3; V: TRBV15; length: 16; size: .; CDR3: CATSRDSGGVTDTQYF
J: TRBJ1-1; V: TRBV7-9; length: 14; size: .; CDR3: CASSRDSQNTEAFF
J: TRBJ1-1; V: TRBV18; length: 14; size: .; CDR3: CASSRQGSSTEAFF